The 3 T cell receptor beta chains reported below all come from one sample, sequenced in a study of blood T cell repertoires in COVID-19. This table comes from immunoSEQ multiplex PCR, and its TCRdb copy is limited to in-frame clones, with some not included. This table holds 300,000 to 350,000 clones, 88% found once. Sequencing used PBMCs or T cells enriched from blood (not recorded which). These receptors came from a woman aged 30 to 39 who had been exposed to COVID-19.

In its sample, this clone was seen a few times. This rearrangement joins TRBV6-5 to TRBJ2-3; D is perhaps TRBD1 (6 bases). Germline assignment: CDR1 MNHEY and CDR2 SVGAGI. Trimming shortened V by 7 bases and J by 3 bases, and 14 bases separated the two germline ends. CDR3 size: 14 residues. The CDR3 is CASKPGHGTDTQYF. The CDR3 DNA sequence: TGTGCCAGCAAACCGGGACACGGAACAGATACGCAGTATTTT.

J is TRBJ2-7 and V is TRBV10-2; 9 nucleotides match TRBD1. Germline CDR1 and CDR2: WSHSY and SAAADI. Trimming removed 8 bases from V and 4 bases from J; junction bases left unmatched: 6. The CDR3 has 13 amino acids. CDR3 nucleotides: TGCGCCAGCCTCGGACAGGGGCGATACGAGCAGTACTTC. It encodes CASLGQGRYEQYF.

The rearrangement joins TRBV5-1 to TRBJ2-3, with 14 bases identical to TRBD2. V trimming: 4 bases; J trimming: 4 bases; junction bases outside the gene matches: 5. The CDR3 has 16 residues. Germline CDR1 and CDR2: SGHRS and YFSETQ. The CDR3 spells CASSQGLAGAPDTQYF. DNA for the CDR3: TGCGCCAGCAGCCAGGGACTAGCGGGAGCACCAGATACGCAGTATTTT.